This T cell receptor (beta chain) was identified in a study of T cell responses to AZD1222 COVID-19 vaccine. Across the study: Second-dose timings of about 4 or about 12 weeks were pooled.

Profiled with immunoSEQ multiplex PCR; TCRdb holds only in-frame clones, not every one. The sample consists of some 100,000 clones, around 90% of them appearing once. The CDR3 extends over 14 amino acids. CDR1 and CDR2 (germline): SGHRS, YFSETQ. V shed 4 bases and J 3 bases; nucleotides not matched to a gene: 7. The TCR originated in an adult in good health. The sample consisted of peripheral blood, taken on day 0 of AZD1222 vaccination. The gene calls are TRBV5-1 and TRBJ2-7; 7 bases match TRBD1. CDR3 in amino acids: CASSPGQPVYEQYF. CDR3 in DNA: TGCGCCAGCAGCCCGGGACAGCCCGTCTACGAGCAGTACTTC.